The source of this T cell receptor beta chain is a study of long-term antiretroviral therapy in people with HIV. Notes on the study in general: The ART regimens used between about 2004 and 2017 may be less effective than current ones.

Samples were assayed with immunoSEQ v3.0 at survey level. Sequencing had a target that covered about 40,000-55,000 T-cell genomes per sample. Assay: immunoSEQ multiplex PCR; the TCRdb copy retains only in-frame clones and omits some. The table includes 25,000 to 30,000 clones, around 89% detected once. This CDR3 contains 12 residues. With 3 bases removed from V and 4 bases from J, the gap between germline ends came to 5 bases. Per germline, CDR1 SGHDT and CDR2 YYEEEE. Points on this clone: Its cognate antigen is unknown.

This specimen was unsorted PBMCs, taken 3.2 years before starting antiretroviral therapy. The chain recombines TRBV5-6 with TRBJ1-5, with D unresolved. The source of this sequence is a man in his fifties with HIV. CDR3 amino acids: CASSSGNQPQHF. The DNA of the CDR3 is TGTGCCAGCAGCTCGGGTAATCAGCCCCAGCATTTT.